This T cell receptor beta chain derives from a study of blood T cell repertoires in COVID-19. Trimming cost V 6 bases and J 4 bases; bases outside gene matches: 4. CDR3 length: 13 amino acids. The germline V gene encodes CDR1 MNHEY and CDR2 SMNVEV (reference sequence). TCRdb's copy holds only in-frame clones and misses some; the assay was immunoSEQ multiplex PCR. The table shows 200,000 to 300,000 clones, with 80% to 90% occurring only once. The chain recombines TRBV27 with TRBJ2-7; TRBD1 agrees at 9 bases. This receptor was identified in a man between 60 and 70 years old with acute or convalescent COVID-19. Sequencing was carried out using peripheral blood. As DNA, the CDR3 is TGTGCCAGCAGCCACAGGGGGCTATACGAGCAGTACTTC. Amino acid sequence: CASSHRGLYEQYF.